This T cell receptor (beta chain) was found in a study of response to subunit inactivated influenza vaccine. V lost 0 bases and J lost 7, with 9 bases in between. The CDR3 is made up of 13 amino acids. Germline loops: CDR1 LGHNA, CDR2 YNFKEQ. MiXCR, run by TCRdb on the RT-PCR reads, gives a single entry per CDR3 protein. The repertoire consists of hundreds of thousands of distinct CDR3 sequences, with around a sixth occurring once and the leading ten covering 11%. The chain uses TRBV4-2 and TRBJ2-5; no reliable D call. The clonotype comes from a man aged 50-60 years who received an inactivated influenza vaccine. The source material was PBMCs from blood, sampled approximately 12 days after vaccination. In DNA, the CDR3 is TGTGCCAGCAGCCAAGAATTAGTGGGGACCCAGTACTTC. It codes for CASSQELVGTQYF.